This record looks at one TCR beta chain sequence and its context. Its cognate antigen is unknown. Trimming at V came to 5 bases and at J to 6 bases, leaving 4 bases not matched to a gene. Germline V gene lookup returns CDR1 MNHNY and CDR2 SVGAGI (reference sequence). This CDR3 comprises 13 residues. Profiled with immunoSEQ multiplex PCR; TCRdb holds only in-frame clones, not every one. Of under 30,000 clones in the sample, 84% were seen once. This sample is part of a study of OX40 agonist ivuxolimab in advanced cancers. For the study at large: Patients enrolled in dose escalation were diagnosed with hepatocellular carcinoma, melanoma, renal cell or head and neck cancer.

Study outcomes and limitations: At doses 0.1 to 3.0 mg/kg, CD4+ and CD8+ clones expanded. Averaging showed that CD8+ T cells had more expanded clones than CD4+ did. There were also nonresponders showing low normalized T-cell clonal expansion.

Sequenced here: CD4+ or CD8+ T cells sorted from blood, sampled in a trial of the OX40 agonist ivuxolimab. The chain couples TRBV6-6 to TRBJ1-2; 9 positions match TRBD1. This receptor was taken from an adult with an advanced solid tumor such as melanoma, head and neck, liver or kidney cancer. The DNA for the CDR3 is TGTGCCAGCAGTATACAGGGGGCTGATGGCTACACCTTC. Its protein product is CASSIQGADGYTF.